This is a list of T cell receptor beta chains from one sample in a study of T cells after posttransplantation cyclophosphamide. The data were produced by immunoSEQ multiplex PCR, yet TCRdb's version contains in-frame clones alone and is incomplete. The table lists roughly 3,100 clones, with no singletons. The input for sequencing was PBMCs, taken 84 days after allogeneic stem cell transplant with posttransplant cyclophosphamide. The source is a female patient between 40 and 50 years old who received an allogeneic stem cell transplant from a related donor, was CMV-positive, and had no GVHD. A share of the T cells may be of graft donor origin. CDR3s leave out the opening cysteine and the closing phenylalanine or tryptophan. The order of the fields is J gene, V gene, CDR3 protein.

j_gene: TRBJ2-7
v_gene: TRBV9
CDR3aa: ASSIKQETAYEQY

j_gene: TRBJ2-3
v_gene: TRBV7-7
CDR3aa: ASSRTGEEADTQY

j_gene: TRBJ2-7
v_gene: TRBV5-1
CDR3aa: ASSAYRGALSYEQY

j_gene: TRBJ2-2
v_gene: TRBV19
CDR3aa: ASNSGLNTGELF

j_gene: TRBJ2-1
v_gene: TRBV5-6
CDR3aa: ASSLFGTGGNEQF

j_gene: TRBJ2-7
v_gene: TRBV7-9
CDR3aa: ASSFVRGGEQY

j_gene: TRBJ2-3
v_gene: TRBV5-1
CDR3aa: ASSLVEGTDTQY

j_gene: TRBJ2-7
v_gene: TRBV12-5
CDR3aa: ASGLTDMAFYEQY

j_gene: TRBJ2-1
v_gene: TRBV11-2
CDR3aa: ASSPVGTFLYNEQF

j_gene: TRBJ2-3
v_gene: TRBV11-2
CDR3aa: ASSSGLASTSTDTQY

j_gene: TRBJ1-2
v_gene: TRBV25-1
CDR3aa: ASSRGLGYGYT

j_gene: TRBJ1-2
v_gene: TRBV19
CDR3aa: ASSPTEDRYGYT

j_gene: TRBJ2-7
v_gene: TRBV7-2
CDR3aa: ASSPTTGPYEQY

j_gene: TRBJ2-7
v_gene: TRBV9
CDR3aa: ASCFKQGTAYEQY

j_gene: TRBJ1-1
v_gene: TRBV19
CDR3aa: ASRRGTEAF

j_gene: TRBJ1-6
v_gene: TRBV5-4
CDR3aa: ASSSFQQSDSPLH

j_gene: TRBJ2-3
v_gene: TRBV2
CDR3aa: ASTGLDPTDTQY

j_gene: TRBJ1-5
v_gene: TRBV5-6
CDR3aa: ASSLSGGDNQPQH

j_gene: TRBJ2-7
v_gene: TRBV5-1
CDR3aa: ASSLETAYEQY

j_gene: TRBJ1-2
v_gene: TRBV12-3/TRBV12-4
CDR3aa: ASSFEGDRPLRGYT

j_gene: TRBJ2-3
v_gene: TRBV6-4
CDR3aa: ASSAERGGPDTQY

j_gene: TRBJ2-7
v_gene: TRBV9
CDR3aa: ASIFGQGTAYEQY

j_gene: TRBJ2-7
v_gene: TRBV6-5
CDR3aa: ASSYSGAGTDQY

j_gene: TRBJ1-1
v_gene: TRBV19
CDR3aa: ASSMGQGAYTEAF

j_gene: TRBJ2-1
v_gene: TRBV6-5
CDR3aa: ASSSAYNEQF

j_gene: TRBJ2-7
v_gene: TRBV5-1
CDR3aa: ASSLQAELYEQY

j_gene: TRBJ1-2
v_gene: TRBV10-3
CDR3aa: AIGTDNPYGYT

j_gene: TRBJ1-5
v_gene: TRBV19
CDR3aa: ASSIVGTGGSQPQH

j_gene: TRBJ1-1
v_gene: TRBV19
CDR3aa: ASSAPGQVITEAF

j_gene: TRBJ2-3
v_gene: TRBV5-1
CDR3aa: ASSSFPGTSGEIPTDTQY

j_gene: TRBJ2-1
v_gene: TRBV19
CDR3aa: ASSIDLRGNEQF

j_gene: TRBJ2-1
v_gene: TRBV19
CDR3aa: ASSPGQGATRRSYNEQF

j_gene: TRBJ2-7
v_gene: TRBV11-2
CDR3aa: ASTHRGSYEQY

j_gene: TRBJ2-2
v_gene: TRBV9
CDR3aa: ASSVEASPNTGELF

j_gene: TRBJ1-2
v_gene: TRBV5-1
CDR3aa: ASRTVDGYGYT

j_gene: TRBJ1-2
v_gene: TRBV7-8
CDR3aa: ASSTRASGTGDYGYT

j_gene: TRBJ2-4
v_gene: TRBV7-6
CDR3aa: ASSSFSGGVSKNIQY

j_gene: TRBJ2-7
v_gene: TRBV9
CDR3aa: ASSFEQGTAYEQY

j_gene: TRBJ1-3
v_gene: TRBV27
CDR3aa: ASRQSLGNTIY

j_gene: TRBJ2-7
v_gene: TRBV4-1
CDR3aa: ASSRLSSGDLYEQY

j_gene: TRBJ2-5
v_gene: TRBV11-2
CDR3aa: ASSGKLGLATAQY

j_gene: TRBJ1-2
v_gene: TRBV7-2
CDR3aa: ASSLTGQDYGYT

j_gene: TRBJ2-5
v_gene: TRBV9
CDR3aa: ASSGGGGETQY

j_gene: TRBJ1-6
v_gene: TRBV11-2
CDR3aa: ASSLVGGESPLH

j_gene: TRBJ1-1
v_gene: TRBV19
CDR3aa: ASSIRGQGNTEAF

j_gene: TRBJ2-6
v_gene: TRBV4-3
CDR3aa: ASSPSTASGGANVLT

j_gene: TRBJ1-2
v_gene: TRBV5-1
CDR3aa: ASSPGGGASYGYT

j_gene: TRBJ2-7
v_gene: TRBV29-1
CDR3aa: SVEAPGQGIYEQY

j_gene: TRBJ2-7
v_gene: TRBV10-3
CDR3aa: AISTLKSYEQY

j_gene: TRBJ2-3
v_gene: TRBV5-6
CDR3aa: ASSYGLADTQY

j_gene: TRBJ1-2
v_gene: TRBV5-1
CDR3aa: ASSLAGGQGTRGYT

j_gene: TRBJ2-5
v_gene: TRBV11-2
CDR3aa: ASSLRAGLNPEETQY

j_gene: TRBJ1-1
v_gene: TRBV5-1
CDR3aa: ASSLEGVRGTEAF

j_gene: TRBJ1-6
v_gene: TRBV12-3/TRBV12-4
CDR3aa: ATSKGSYNSPLH

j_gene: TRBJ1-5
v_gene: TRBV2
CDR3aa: ASSVGEYSNQPQH

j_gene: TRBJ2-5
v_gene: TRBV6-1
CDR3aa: ASSAGGWETQY

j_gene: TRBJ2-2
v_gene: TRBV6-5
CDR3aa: ATNRAGANTGELF

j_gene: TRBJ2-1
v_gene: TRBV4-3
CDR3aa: ASSQGAAGGTWNEQF

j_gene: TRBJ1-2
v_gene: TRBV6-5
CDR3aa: ASSYSASYGYT